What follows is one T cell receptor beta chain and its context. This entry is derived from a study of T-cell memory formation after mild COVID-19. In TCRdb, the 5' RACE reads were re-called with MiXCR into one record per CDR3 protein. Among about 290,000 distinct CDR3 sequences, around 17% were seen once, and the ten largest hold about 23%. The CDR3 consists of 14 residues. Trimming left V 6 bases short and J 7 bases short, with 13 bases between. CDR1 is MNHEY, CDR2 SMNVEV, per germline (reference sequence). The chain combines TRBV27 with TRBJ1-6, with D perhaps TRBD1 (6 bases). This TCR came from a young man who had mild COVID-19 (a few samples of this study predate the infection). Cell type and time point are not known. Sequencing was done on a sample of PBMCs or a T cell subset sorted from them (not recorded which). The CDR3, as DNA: TGTGCCAGCAGGTCAGGGGTCAAAAATTCACCCCTCCACTTT. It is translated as CASRSGVKNSPLHF.